This T cell receptor beta chain was recovered during a study of cytomegalovirus exposure and HLA in healthy donors. Primers for the PCR totalled 60 Vbeta and 13 Jbeta. Measured with immunoSEQ multiplex PCR; TCRdb has only the in-frame clones, and not every one. Among 170,000 or so clones listed, 80% were seen once. Sequencing was done on a sample of PBMCs. The TCR sequence derives from a man aged 25-45 years in good health and CMV-seropositive.

DNA of the CDR3: TGTGCCAGCTCACCACCGCTGTCCGGGGGGGCAGATACGCAGTATTTT. Amino acid sequence: CASSPPLSGGADTQYF. The chain joins TRBV18 to TRBJ2-3, with 8 positions matching TRBD2. Germline V gene sequence: CDR1 KGHSH, CDR2 LQKENI. J was trimmed by 4 bases and V by 0 bases; bases with no gene match: 6. The CDR3 spans 16 residues.